This T cell receptor (beta chain) was identified in a study of T cell changes during pregnancy in multiple sclerosis. Germline V gene data show CDR1 as SGHRS and CDR2 as YFSETQ. V lost 3 bases and J lost 4, with 20 bases in between. The CDR3 covers 17 residues. TCRdb's table, derived via immunoSEQ multiplex PCR, lists solely in-frame clones and lacks some. Here the sample spans around 50,000 clones, 93% being singletons. V is TRBV5-1 and J is TRBJ2-1; D remains ambiguous. This TCR derives from a female donor with multiple sclerosis, enrolled in a pregnancy study. The specimen was CD8+ T cells from peripheral blood mononuclear cells, collected in the second trimester of pregnancy. CDR3 coding DNA: TGCGCCAGCAGCTCCCTCATTAAGTATCAGGAATACAATGAGCAGTTCTTC. Its protein product is CASSSLIKYQEYNEQFF.